One and the same sample provided the 32 T cell receptor beta chains below, sequenced in a study of T cell responses to AZD1222 COVID-19 vaccine. The method was immunoSEQ multiplex PCR; TCRdb's version includes in-frame clones alone and lacks a portion of them. Here the sample spans fewer than 120,000 clones, around 93% being singletons. Sequenced here: peripheral blood, sampled 28 days after the second AZD1222 dose. Every receptor here comes from an adult who received the AZD1222 COVID-19 vaccine.

This chain uses TRBV15 with TRBJ2-7; 9 nucleotides match TRBD2. The CDR3 consists of 15 residues. J was trimmed by 4 bases and V by 5 bases; bases with no gene match: 9. CDR1 is LNHNV, CDR2 YYDKDF, per germline (reference sequence). CDR3 DNA: TGTGCCACCAGCGCCATGGGGCTAGCGGGGTACGAGCAGTACTTC. Its protein is CATSAMGLAGYEQYF.

The chain uses TRBV27 and TRBJ1-1, with unresolved D. Trimming pared 3 bases from V and 6 bases from J, leaving 11 bases between. The germline CDR1 and CDR2 sequences are MNHEY and SMNVEV (reference sequence). CDR3 length equals 13 residues. For the CDR3, the DNA is TGTGCCAGCAGTTTTCTAAGATCGCCTGAAGCTTTCTTT. It yields the protein CASSFLRSPEAFF.

The chain links TRBV6-2 or TRBV6-3 to TRBJ1-5, with a weak D call TRBD1 (6 bases). Trimming stripped 2 bases from V and 3 bases from J, with 11 bases between. The CDR3 totals 15 residues. Germline CDR1 and CDR2: MNHEY and SVGEGT. The CDR3 DNA is TGTGCCAGCAGTTACGGGGGGCCCCCCAATCAGCCCCAGCATTTT. Amino acid sequence: CASSYGGPPNQPQHF.

The J gene is TRBJ1-4, the V gene TRBV5-6; D unclear. The length of the CDR3 is 14 residues. From germline, CDR1 is SGHDT and CDR2 YYEEEE. Deletions cut 2 bases from V and 0 bases from J, with 5 bases between. The CDR3 region is CASSFLATNEKLFF. CDR3 in DNA: TGTGCCAGCAGCTTCCTGGCAACTAATGAAAAACTGTTTTTT.

The chain combines TRBV5-1 with TRBJ1-1; D not resolved. Germline CDR1 reads SGHRS; CDR2 reads YFSETQ. This CDR3 spans 16 amino acids. The V gene lost 5 bases and the J gene lost 0 bases, with 17 bases spanning the gap. The CDR3 loop reads CASRNYATHMNTEAFF. In nucleotides, the CDR3 is TGCGCCAGCAGGAACTATGCTACACATATGAACACTGAAGCTTTCTTT.

The J gene is TRBJ1-2, the V gene TRBV30; 8 bases are shared with TRBD1. J lost 7 bases, V lost 4 bases, and 8 bases had no gene match. Germline values: CDR1 GTSNPN, CDR2 SVGIG (reference sequence). The CDR3 extends over 13 amino acids. CDR3 sequence reads: CAWTGGASGGYTF. CDR3 DNA: TGTGCCTGGACAGGGGGCGCGTCGGGTGGCTACACCTTC.

The chain employs TRBV7-2 and TRBJ1-2, with D unresolved. The CDR3 totals 14 residues. V was cut by 7 bases and J by 8 bases, with 20 bases left in between. Germline CDR1 and CDR2: SGHTA and FQGNSA. This CDR3 reads CASTRSIDPEGYTF. The CDR3 DNA reads TGTGCCAGCACCCGTAGCATCGACCCGGAAGGCTACACCTTC.

V gene TRBV5-1 combines with J gene TRBJ1-1; TRBD1 aligns across 8 bases. The CDR3 extends over 13 amino acids. V shed 5 bases, J shed 4 bases, and the junction held 4 bases outside the gene matches. CDR1 SGHRS and CDR2 YFSETQ come from the germline V gene. In nucleotides, the CDR3 is TGCGCCAGCAGTTCGGACAGGGCCACTGAAGCTTTCTTT. Translating it yields CASSSDRATEAFF.

The chain recombines TRBV6-5 with TRBJ1-3, with D tentatively TRBD1 (5 bases). Trimming removed 5 bases at V and 4 bases at J, with 12 bases between. CDR3 size: 14 residues. Germline V lookup: CDR1 MNHEY, CDR2 SVGAGI. Written as DNA, the CDR3 is TGTGCCAGCAGTCGCCGGGACCGAGGAAACACCATATATTTT. Its translation is CASSRRDRGNTIYF.

The gene calls are TRBV5-4 and TRBJ1-4; 7 bases match TRBD1. Germline V gene sequence: CDR1 SGHNT, CDR2 YYREEE (reference sequence). This CDR3 spans 15 amino acids. V trimming: 0 bases; J trimming: 8 bases; junction bases outside the gene matches: 7. In DNA form, the CDR3 reads TGTGCCAGCAGCTTGGGGCAGGGGGTGGTCGAAAAACTGTTTTTT. It translates to CASSLGQGVVEKLFF. The full variable domain, rest sourced from reference TRBV5-4 and TRBJ1-4, is ETGVTQSPTHLIKTRGQQVTLRCSSQSGHNTVSWYQQALGQGPQFIFQYYREEENGRGNFPPRFSGLQFPNYSSELNVNALELDDSALYLCASSLGQGVVEKLFFGSGTQLSVL.

The chain combines TRBV18 with TRBJ1-1, with 8 bases that match TRBD1. The germline V gene has CDR1 KGHSH and CDR2 LQKENI. The CDR3 sequence is 16 residues long. V lost 2 bases, J lost 5 bases, and 10 bases stayed unmatched. CDR3 protein: CASSPLPQGAETEAFF. CDR3 bases: TGTGCCAGCTCACCATTACCTCAGGGGGCAGAGACTGAAGCTTTCTTT.

The chain combines TRBV7-2 with TRBJ1-2; D perhaps matches TRBD1 (6 bases). The V gene's germline CDR1 is SGHTA and CDR2 FQGNSA. The CDR3 is 14 residues long. Trimming cost V 5 bases and J 6 bases, with 16 bases left between them. CDR3 nucleotides: TGTGCCAGCAGCCGGGACACCGTTCTCGATGGCTACACCTTC. Translated: CASSRDTVLDGYTF.

The genes are TRBV10-1 and TRBJ2-2, with 8 bases matching TRBD1. The CDR3 runs to 15 residues. CDR1 WNHNN and CDR2 SYGVQD come from the germline V gene (reference sequence). V lost 8 bases, J lost 6 bases, and 11 bases stayed unmatched. DNA of the CDR3: TGCGCCAGCCAATACGGACAGGGAAGGGCCGGGGAGCTGTTTTTT. Protein: CASQYGQGRAGELFF.

V gene TRBV19 combines with J gene TRBJ2-1; D remains unclear. The germline V gene encodes CDR1 LNHDA and CDR2 SQIVND (reference sequence). V lost 1 base, J lost 0 bases, and 4 bases lay in between. The CDR3 contains 14 residues. DNA for the CDR3: TGTGCCAGTAGTATAGTTGGCTCCTACAATGAGCAGTTCTTC. Translating it yields CASSIVGSYNEQFF.

The CDR3 nucleotides read TGTGCCAGCAGGTCAGCACAGGGGGCGCTTGGCTACACCTTC. It encodes CASRSAQGALGYTF. This sequence joins TRBV13 and TRBJ1-2; 9 bases line up with TRBD1. Unmatched junction bases numbered 9, after V lost 6 bases and J lost 7 bases. Germline-derived CDR1 and CDR2 are PRHDT and FYEKMQ (reference sequence). The CDR3 consists of 14 residues.

This chain connects TRBV10-3 to TRBJ2-7, with D tentatively TRBD1 or TRBD2 (5 bases each). Per germline, CDR1 ENHRY and CDR2 SYGVKD. The CDR3 sequence is 13 residues long. V was clipped by 8 bases and J by 2 bases, with 13 bases between them. The CDR3 DNA sequence: TGTGCCATCGCCGGGGCGGCTGCCTACGAGCAGTACTTC. Its protein product is CAIAGAAAYEQYF.

This chain uses TRBV7-9 with TRBJ2-3, with D possibly matching TRBD1 (5 bases). V was trimmed by 5 bases and J by 2 bases, leaving 17 bases between them. This CDR3 has 16 amino acids. Germline CDR1 reads SEHNR; CDR2 reads FQNEAQ (reference sequence). The CDR3 reads CASSPDPGQITDTQYF. In DNA, the CDR3 is TGTGCCAGCAGCCCCGATCCAGGGCAGATCACAGATACGCAGTATTTT.

V is TRBV6-5 and J is TRBJ2-7; a possible D gene is TRBD1 (5 bases). Between the trimmed V and J ends, which lost 4 bases and 1 base, there was a span of 17 bases. CDR1 MNHEY and CDR2 SVGAGI come from the germline V gene. The CDR3 totals 16 residues. CDR3 coding DNA: TGTGCCAGCAGTTTTCTTTCAGACAGTCCATCCTACGAGCAGTACTTC. It specifies CASSFLSDSPSYEQYF.

J is TRBJ2-1 and V is TRBV29-1; 9 bases map to TRBD2. V was pared by 4 bases and J by 5 bases, with 3 bases of the junction left unmatched. The CDR3 sequence is 13 residues long. In germline, CDR1 is SQVTM, CDR2 ANQGSEA. CDR3 nucleotide sequence: TGCAGCGTTGCTAGCGGGACTCACAATGAGCAGTTCTTC. Encoded protein: CSVASGTHNEQFF.

V usage is TRBV29-1 and J usage is TRBJ2-2; 11 bases map to TRBD1. The CDR3 extends over 17 amino acids. Per germline, CDR1 SQVTM and CDR2 ANQGSEA. J lost 4 bases, V lost 0 bases, and 7 bases had no gene match. The CDR3, as DNA: TGCAGCGTTGAAGATCCTGGGACAGGGGGACCCACCGGGGAGCTGTTTTTT. It is translated as CSVEDPGTGGPTGELFF.

This chain uses TRBV5-6 with TRBJ1-2; unclear D gene. Trimming cost V 2 bases and J 3 bases, with 11 bases left between them. Germline CDR1 is SGHDT and CDR2 is YYEEEE. The CDR3 runs to 14 residues. In nucleotides, the CDR3 is TGTGCCAGCAGCTTCGGTCAGGCCTACTATGGCTACACCTTC. It yields the protein CASSFGQAYYGYTF.

CDR3 sequence reads: CASSLVGNTGELFF. The CDR3 bases are TGTGCCAGCAGCTTGGTTGGTAACACCGGGGAGCTGTTTTTT. The chain recombines TRBV5-4 with TRBJ2-2; no firm D call. This CDR3 has 14 residues. CDR1 and CDR2 (germline): SGHNT, YYREEE (reference sequence). Deletions cut 0 bases from V and 2 bases from J, with 5 bases between.

The chain joins TRBV10-2 to TRBJ2-7; D remains unclear. Trimming removed 6 bases from V and 2 bases from J, with 8 bases in between. The CDR3 is made up of 12 amino acids. CDR1 and CDR2 (germline): WSHSY, SAAADI. The CDR3 nucleotides are TGCGCCAGCAGGGACCAAGCCTACGAGCAGTACTTC. Translation: CASRDQAYEQYF.

Only one count was recorded for this clone. The rearrangement links TRBV27 to TRBJ2-7; D possibly uses TRBD1 or TRBD2 (5 bases each). The length of the CDR3 is 11 residues. Germline-derived CDR1 and CDR2 are MNHEY and SMNVEV (reference sequence). Trimming pared 10 bases from V and 2 bases from J, leaving 9 bases between. This chain's CDR3 is CAIRGAYEQYF. The DNA of the CDR3 is TGTGCCATTCGAGGGGCCTACGAGCAGTACTTC.

The chain is built from TRBV2 and TRBJ1-3, with D uncertain. V lost 4 bases to trimming and J lost 4 bases, with 8 bases between them. CDR3 length: 13 residues. Germline assignment: CDR1 SNHLY and CDR2 FYNNEI. CDR3 in DNA: TGTGCCAGCAGTGTGGCAGGCGGAAACACCATATATTTT. This sequence encodes CASSVAGGNTIYF.

The chain employs TRBV2 and TRBJ2-7; the match to TRBD2 covers 10 bases. The trim removed 6 bases at V and 1 base at J, leaving 6 bases unmatched. Germline-derived CDR1 and CDR2 are SNHLY and FYNNEI. CDR3 length: 15 amino acids. CDR3 in amino acids: CASRASGGLSYEQYF. The CDR3 region has the DNA TGTGCCAGCAGGGCTAGCGGGGGCTTATCCTACGAGCAGTACTTC.

CDR3 nucleotide sequence: TGTGCCAGCAGCTTGTTTCAGACCTCCACAGATACGCAGTATTTT. It translates to CASSLFQTSTDTQYF. The rearrangement links TRBV5-5 to TRBJ2-3; D gene uncertain. Trimming pared 1 base from V and 2 bases from J, leaving 11 bases between. The germline V gene has CDR1 SGHKS and CDR2 YYEKEE (reference sequence). The CDR3 extends over 15 amino acids.

This chain connects TRBV2 to TRBJ1-1; D unclear. The V end lost 3 bases, the J end lost 2 bases, and 10 bases lay between the germline ends. Looked up from germline, CDR1 is SNHLY and CDR2 is FYNNEI. The CDR3 loop spans 14 amino acids. CDR3 protein: CASSDTGVNTEAFF. The CDR3 coding sequence is TGTGCCAGCAGTGACACCGGGGTAAACACTGAAGCTTTCTTT.

This rearrangement joins TRBV18 to TRBJ1-1; no firm D call. The CDR3 spans 14 residues. Looked up from germline, CDR1 is KGHSH and CDR2 is LQKENI. The V gene lost 4 bases and the J gene lost 1 base, with 10 bases spanning the gap. The CDR3 spells CASSQSSQNTEAFF. As DNA, the CDR3 is TGTGCCAGCTCACAAAGCTCGCAGAACACTGAAGCTTTCTTT.

The chain links TRBV10-3 to TRBJ2-7; the D gene is possibly TRBD1 (5 bases). CDR1 is ENHRY, CDR2 SYGVKD, per germline. V was trimmed by 4 bases and J by 4 bases, leaving 17 bases between them. The CDR3 runs to 15 residues. The CDR3 DNA is TGTGCCATCAGTGTCGAAAGGGGAATTGGGTACGAGCAGTACTTC. Protein product: CAISVERGIGYEQYF.

The chain couples TRBV20-1 to TRBJ1-2; D gene unclear. Germline loops: CDR1 DFQATT, CDR2 SNEGSKA (reference sequence). V dropped 2 bases and J dropped 4 bases, with 5 bases sitting between them. This CDR3 has 11 amino acids. The CDR3 loop is CSARRAYGYTF. CDR3 coding DNA: TGCAGTGCTAGAAGGGCCTATGGCTACACCTTC.

This clone was seen only once. This chain links TRBV9 with TRBJ2-1; TRBD2 matches at 8 bases. The junction had 8 bases not matched to a gene; V was cut back by 7 bases and J by 2 bases. The CDR3 runs 15 residues. Germline CDR1 reads SGDLS; CDR2 reads YYNGEE. The CDR3 DNA follows: TGTGCCAGCTCCGGGGGGCGGGAGGCCTACAATGAGCAGTTCTTC. Protein sequence: CASSGGREAYNEQFF.